This TCR beta chain was documented in a study of T cell responses to AZD1222 COVID-19 vaccine. Study results and limitations: A mostly white British donor set with more females was recruited, and clonal diversity was possibly underestimated. Compared with day 0, the breadth and depth of the Spike-specific TCR repertoire rose significantly after two doses of AZD1222. Spike-wide coverage was observed for vaccine-associated CD4 TCRs, with dominant responses at 160-218 and 743-854.

The repertoire was sequenced with immunoSEQ multiplex PCR; TCRdb's copy has only in-frame clones and lacks some. This sample yields about 160,000 clones, of which about 90% are seen a single time; more than 5% belongs to the top ten. On this clone: As yet, its antigen is unknown.

The germline CDR1 and CDR2 sequences are SGHRS and YFSETQ. The ends were cut back, 2 bases at V and 4 bases at J, with 9 bases in the middle. There are 14 residues in the CDR3. The receptor's source is an adult in good health. The material was peripheral blood, obtained on day 0 of AZD1222 vaccination. The gene calls are TRBV5-1 and TRBJ1-4; D gene unclear. The CDR3 region is CASSLGGNNEKLFF. The CDR3 coding sequence is TGCGCCAGCAGCTTAGGAGGGAATAATGAAAAACTGTTTTTT.